Shown below are 3 T cell receptor beta chains from a single sample sequenced in a study of regulatory T cells in long-lasting Graves disease. The time point here: newly diagnosed GD, antithyroid drugs for less than 3 months. PBMC RNA served as the TCR library source. Combining iRepertoire HTBI primers with Arm-PCR of CDR3 regions, the authors built TCR beta libraries. Using its own MiXCR run on the multiplex PCR reads, TCRdb lists one record per CDR3 protein. This sample has fewer than 350,000 distinct CDR3 sequences, with over 15% found just once. The source was peripheral blood mononuclear cells (PBMCs), collected at new diagnosis, from a patient treated with antithyroid drugs. The source of these receptors is a female donor with Graves disease.

This clonotype was counted only a few times. The V call is TRBV28, the J call TRBJ2-7; 8 bases agree with TRBD1. The CDR3 consists of 14 residues. CDR1 is MDHEN and CDR2 is SYDVKM in the germline V gene. V lost 6 bases to trimming and J lost 3 bases; unmatched junction nucleotides: 7. CDR3 in amino acids: CASSPPGGNYEQYF. The CDR3 DNA reads TGTGCCAGCAGCCCCCCAGGGGGCAACTACGAGCAGTACTTC.

The sample holds a few counts of this clonotype. The chain employs TRBV5-6 and TRBJ2-1, with D tentatively TRBD2 (5 bases). Germline-derived CDR1 and CDR2 are SGHDT and YYEEEE. CDR3 length: 16 residues. Trimming took off 4 bases at V and 3 bases at J, with 17 bases between the two ends. DNA for the CDR3: TGTGCCAGCAGCGCCGACCAGCGGAGAGACTACAATGAGCAGTTCTTC. Protein product: CASSADQRRDYNEQFF.

This clonotype was seen repeatedly, ten times or more. The chain joins TRBV29-1 to TRBJ2-5; D is tentatively TRBD1 or TRBD2 (5 bases each). Germline-derived CDR1 and CDR2 are SQVTM and ANQGSEA. CDR3 length: 14 amino acids. V dropped 7 bases and J dropped 7 bases, with 22 bases sitting between them. DNA for the CDR3: TGCAGCGCAACACCCGGGGCCAACCCCGGGACCCAGTACTTC. This translates into CSATPGANPGTQYF.